One sample yielded the 4 T cell receptor beta chains listed below, sequenced in a study of T-cell memory formation after mild COVID-19. TCRdb re-called the 5' RACE reads through MiXCR, storing one row per CDR3 protein. Of about 340,000 distinct CDR3 sequences detected, about 20% appear once; the ten largest clones hold roughly a fifth. Sequencing used PBMCs or a T cell subset sorted from them (not recorded which). The receptors were gathered from a young man who had mild COVID-19 (a few samples of this study predate the infection). Cell type and time point are not known.

The sample holds a few counts of this clonotype. The genes are TRBV4-1 and TRBJ2-7; 8 bases align to TRBD2. From germline, CDR1 is MGHRA and CDR2 YSYEKL. V dropped 2 bases and J dropped 6; count of bases not matched to a gene: 9. This CDR3 has 15 residues. CDR3 bases: TGCGCCAGCAGCCAAAGCCCTGCGGGGGGCTTCGAGCAGTACTTC. As protein: CASSQSPAGGFEQYF.

This chain uses TRBV10-1 with TRBJ2-1; a weak D match, TRBD2 (5 bases). Germline V gene sequence: CDR1 WNHNN, CDR2 SYGVQD (reference sequence). Trimming took off 4 bases at V and 8 bases at J, with 24 bases between the two ends. The CDR3 consists of 17 residues. The CDR3: CASSGPSVRGSHDEQFF. The CDR3 coding sequence is TGCGCCAGCAGTGGCCCCTCCGTCCGGGGTTCACACGATGAGCAGTTCTTC.

The chain is built from TRBV6-1 and TRBJ2-7; D gene uncertain. CDR3 length equals 15 residues. CDR1 MNHNS and CDR2 SASEGT come from the germline V gene. Trimming stripped 8 bases from V and 3 bases from J, with 20 bases between. CDR3: CASGRDLGIIYEQYF. CDR3 nucleotides: TGTGCCAGCGGTAGAGACTTAGGAATAATCTACGAGCAGTACTTC.

This clonotype was detected only a few times. The chain is built from TRBV7-2 and TRBJ2-2; TRBD1 is a possible D gene (6 bases). CDR3 length: 15 residues. Between the trimmed V and J ends, which lost 10 bases and 2 bases, there was a span of 17 bases. Germline CDR1 reads SGHTA; CDR2 reads FQGNSA. The CDR3 DNA is TGTGCCACCAAACTCCAGGGGCCCAACACCGGGGAGCTGTTTTTT. It codes for CATKLQGPNTGELFF.